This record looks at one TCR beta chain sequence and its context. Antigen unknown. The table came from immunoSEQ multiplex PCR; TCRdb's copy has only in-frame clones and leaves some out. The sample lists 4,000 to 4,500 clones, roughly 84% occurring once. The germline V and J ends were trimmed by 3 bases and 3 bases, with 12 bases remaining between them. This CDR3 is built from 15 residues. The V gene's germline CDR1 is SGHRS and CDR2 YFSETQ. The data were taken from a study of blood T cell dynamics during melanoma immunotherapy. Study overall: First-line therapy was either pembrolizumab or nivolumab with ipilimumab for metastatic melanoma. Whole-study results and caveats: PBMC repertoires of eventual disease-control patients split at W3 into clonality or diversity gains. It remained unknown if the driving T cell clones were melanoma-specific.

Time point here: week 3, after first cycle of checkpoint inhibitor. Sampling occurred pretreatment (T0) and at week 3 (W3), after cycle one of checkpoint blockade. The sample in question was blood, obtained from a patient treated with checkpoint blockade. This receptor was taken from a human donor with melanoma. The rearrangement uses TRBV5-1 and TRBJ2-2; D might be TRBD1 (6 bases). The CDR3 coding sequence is TGCGCCAGCAGCTCCTTGGGGGCCGACACCGGGGAGCTGTTTTTT. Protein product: CASSSLGADTGELFF.